The 23 T cell receptor beta chains in this list originate from one sample, sequenced in a study of T-cell memory formation after mild COVID-19. TCRdb itself ran the 5' RACE reads through MiXCR, one entry per CDR3 protein. The top ten clones hold 25% to 35% of a sample with tens of thousands of distinct CDR3 sequences, around 13% of them seen once. The sequencing sample was made of PBMCs or a T cell subset sorted from them (not recorded which). Receptor source: an adult woman who had mild COVID-19 (a few samples of this study predate the infection). Cell type and time point are not known.

This rearrangement joins TRBV7-9 to TRBJ2-5, with D perhaps matching TRBD1 or TRBD2 (7 bases each). CDR1 and CDR2 from the germline V gene are SEHNR and FQNEAQ (reference sequence). The germline V and J ends were trimmed by 8 bases and 2 bases, with 12 bases remaining between them. CDR3 length: 13 residues. The CDR3 is CASGGDSQETQYF. Written as DNA, the CDR3 is TGTGCCAGCGGGGGGGACAGTCAAGAGACCCAGTACTTC.

This clonotype was seen a handful of times. CDR3 protein: CASIHPRGTQYF. The CDR3 DNA reads TGTGCCAGCATCCATCCGCGGGGGACCCAGTACTTC. The chain combines TRBV6-2 or TRBV6-3 with TRBJ2-5, with D possibly TRBD2 on 6 matching bases. Trimming pared 7 bases from V and 7 bases from J, leaving 13 bases between. The CDR3 contains 12 residues. The germline V gene has CDR1 MNHEY and CDR2 SVGEGT.

This clonotype was counted between two and nine times. This chain links TRBV9 with TRBJ2-4; D perhaps matches TRBD2 (5 bases). The CDR3 is 14 amino acids. The V gene lost 3 bases and the J gene lost 3 bases, with 10 bases spanning the gap. Germline V lookup: CDR1 SGDLS, CDR2 YYNGEE. CDR3 loop: CASSESGSKNIQYF. CDR3 in DNA: TGTGCCAGCAGCGAGAGCGGCAGCAAAAACATTCAGTACTTC.

The chain joins TRBV4-3 to TRBJ2-7; no definite D call. The length of the CDR3 is 16 residues. Trimming took off 1 base at V and 3 bases at J, with 16 bases between the two ends. Germline loops: CDR1 LGHNA, CDR2 YSLEER. CDR3 coding DNA: TGCGCCAGCAGCCAAGTTGCTGGCAACCCGAACTACGAGCAGTACTTC. This codes for CASSQVAGNPNYEQYF.

This clonotype has a handful of counts. V usage is TRBV4-3 and J usage is TRBJ1-1; TRBD1 agrees at 10 bases. The V and J ends lost 1 base and 6 bases, in that order; junction bases with no gene match: 2. The germline CDR1 and CDR2 sequences are LGHNA and YSLEER. This CDR3 is built from 14 residues. CDR3 sequence reads: CASSQGTGGPEAFF. The CDR3 DNA sequence: TGCGCCAGCAGCCAAGGGACAGGGGGTCCTGAAGCTTTCTTT.

This clonotype was seen a handful of times. The J gene is TRBJ2-7, the V gene TRBV4-3; 10 nucleotides line up with TRBD2. The germline gives CDR1 LGHNA, CDR2 YSLEER. This CDR3 spans 17 amino acids. V lost 0 bases and J lost 0; bases outside the gene matches: 5. CDR3 nucleotides: TGCGCCAGCAGCCAAGACACTAGCGGGAAGAGCTCCTACGAGCAGTACTTC. It yields the protein CASSQDTSGKSSYEQYF.

This clonotype was seen a handful of times. The V call is TRBV7-9, the J call TRBJ2-5; no clear D. V was shortened by 1 base and J by 2 bases, with 11 bases between the two germline ends. CDR1 is SEHNR and CDR2 is FQNEAQ in the germline V gene (reference sequence). The CDR3 contains 15 residues. Here the CDR3 DNA reads TGTGCCAGCAGCTTAGACTACGGGTATCAAGAGACCCAGTACTTC. Its translation is CASSLDYGYQETQYF.

Here the CDR3 DNA reads TGTGCCAGCAGCTTAGGCCGTAGGGAGCAGTACTTC. This encodes CASSLGRREQYF. The chain carries TRBV7-9 and TRBJ2-7; D is undetermined. The CDR3 is made up of 12 amino acids. CDR1 SEHNR and CDR2 FQNEAQ come from the germline V gene (reference sequence). Trimming removed 1 base at V and 7 bases at J, with 8 bases between.

V usage is TRBV4-3 and J usage is TRBJ2-1; 7 bases agree with TRBD2. V trimming: 0 bases; J trimming: 9 bases; junction bases outside the gene matches: 11. The CDR3 is made up of 16 amino acids. Germline loops: CDR1 LGHNA, CDR2 YSLEER. CDR3 loop: CASSQDWGEGLSEQFF. The CDR3 coding sequence is TGCGCCAGCAGCCAAGATTGGGGGGAGGGCCTTAGTGAGCAGTTCTTC.

This chain links TRBV12-3 or TRBV12-4 with TRBJ2-7; 10 positions agree with TRBD2. The V segment lost 5 bases and the J segment 3 bases; nucleotides outside the gene matches: 7. The CDR3 runs 15 residues. Written as DNA, the CDR3 is TGTGCCAGCAGTCTCGGACTAGCGGAAAACTACGAGCAGTACTTC. This translates into CASSLGLAENYEQYF.

The V call is TRBV14, the J call TRBJ2-7; the D is unclear. Between the trimmed V and J ends, which lost 1 base and 2 bases, there was a span of 6 bases. Germline V CDR1 and CDR2: SGHDN, FVKESK. The CDR3 is 13 residues long. DNA of the CDR3: TGTGCCAGCAGCCAAGGGGCAGCCTACGAGCAGTACTTC. Residues: CASSQGAAYEQYF.

This clonotype has a handful of counts. This chain uses TRBV15 with TRBJ2-5; D unresolved. The CDR3 runs 12 residues. V lost 1 base, J lost 4 bases, and 4 bases lay in between. Germline assignment: CDR1 LNHNV and CDR2 YYDKDF (reference sequence). The CDR3 reads CATSRGGETQYF. CDR3 nucleotide sequence: TGTGCCACCAGCAGAGGCGGAGAGACCCAGTACTTC.

There are many counts of this clonotype. The chain carries TRBV7-9 and TRBJ2-7; TRBD1 matches 7 bases. CDR3 length: 14 amino acids. Losses at the gene ends were 2 bases for V and 5 bases for J; bases not matched to a gene: 6. Germline CDR1 and CDR2: SEHNR and FQNEAQ (reference sequence). This CDR3 is CASSLRGGYHEQYF. In nucleotides, the CDR3 is TGTGCCAGCAGCTTACGAGGGGGCTATCACGAGCAGTACTTC.

The J gene is TRBJ2-1, the V gene TRBV6-5; D is undetermined. Germline lookup yields CDR1 MNHEY and CDR2 SVGAGI. CDR3 length equals 16 residues. Trimming left V 0 bases short and J 0 bases short, with 9 bases between. The CDR3 reads CASSYSPLVSYNEQFF. The CDR3 bases are TGTGCCAGCAGTTACTCCCCCCTAGTCTCCTACAATGAGCAGTTCTTC.

This clonotype came up many times. This rearrangement joins TRBV20-1 to TRBJ2-1; 12 bases align to TRBD2. CDR1 is DFQATT and CDR2 is SNEGSKA in the germline V gene (reference sequence). This CDR3 has 14 residues. V shed 6 bases and J 4 bases; nucleotides not matched to a gene: 4. CDR3 sequence: CSALGLAGYNEQFF. CDR3 coding DNA: TGCAGTGCCCTAGGACTAGCGGGATACAATGAGCAGTTCTTC.

The genes are TRBV20-1 and TRBJ2-1; tentative D call: TRBD1 (5 bases). This CDR3 contains 13 residues. Trimming cost V 7 bases and J 2 bases, with 12 bases left between them. Germline V gene data show CDR1 as DFQATT and CDR2 as SNEGSKA (reference sequence). CDR3 loop: CSGSRAAYNEQFF. CDR3 nucleotides: TGCAGTGGGTCCAGGGCGGCCTACAATGAGCAGTTCTTC.

There are a few counts of this clonotype. This rearrangement joins TRBV7-9 to TRBJ2-7; 7 bases agree with TRBD1. The J segment lost 2 bases and the V segment lost 7 bases, leaving 8 bases of the junction unmatched. CDR1 is SEHNR, CDR2 FQNEAQ, per germline (reference sequence). The CDR3 is 14 residues long. The CDR3, as DNA: TGTGCCAGCAACTCTGACAGGGTCCCCTACGAGCAGTACTTC. It yields the protein CASNSDRVPYEQYF.

In its sample, this clonotype was seen many times. The chain combines TRBV7-8 with TRBJ2-3, with 7 bases lining up with TRBD2. The CDR3 consists of 19 residues. Germline V gives CDR1 SGHVS, CDR2 FQNEAQ. After removal of 1 base from V and 4 bases from J, the junction contained 17 bases not matched to a gene. CDR3 sequence: CASSLDLLVGDYPSDTQYF. CDR3 coding DNA: TGTGCCAGCAGCTTAGATCTCTTGGTGGGGGACTATCCTTCAGATACGCAGTATTTT.

A few counts support this clonotype. This chain joins TRBV15 and TRBJ2-2; D is possibly TRBD1 (5 bases). CDR3 length: 17 residues. The germline gives CDR1 LNHNV, CDR2 YYDKDF (reference sequence). Trimming removed 5 bases from V and 0 bases from J, with 16 bases in between. CDR3 nucleotide sequence: TGTGCCACCAGCCTCTATTCCCAGGGCGCGAACACCGGGGAGCTGTTTTTT. Amino acid sequence: CATSLYSQGANTGELFF.

This clonotype occurred a few times. The junction shows a germline mismatch at one end, possibly a read error. This chain connects TRBV29-1 to TRBJ2-6; D perhaps matches TRBD1 (5 bases). The CDR3 loop spans 16 amino acids. The germline CDR1 and CDR2 sequences are SQVTM and ANQGSEA. CDR3 amino acids: CSKQVAKQPGPNVLTF. CDR3 coding DNA: TGCAGCAAACAGGTTGCCAAACAGCCTGGGCCCAACGTCCTGACTTTC.

This clonotype was counted only a few times. V is TRBV29-1 and J is TRBJ2-7; 11 bases line up with TRBD2. The CDR3 runs to 13 residues. V lost 4 bases, J lost 2 bases, and 1 base stayed unmatched. From germline, CDR1 is SQVTM and CDR2 ANQGSEA. CDR3 nucleotides: TGCAGCGTTGGACTAGCGGGAACCTACGAGCAGTACTTC. It codes for CSVGLAGTYEQYF.

The chain has TRBV4-1 and TRBJ1-1; 8 bases are shared with TRBD1. Per the germline V gene, CDR1 is MGHRA and CDR2 is YSYEKL. Trimming removed 2 bases from V and 1 base from J; junction bases left unmatched: 3. The CDR3 is 15 residues long. The CDR3 DNA reads as TGCGCCAGCAGCCAACGACAGGGGACGAACACTGAAGCTTTCTTT. This translates into CASSQRQGTNTEAFF.

This clonotype was seen a handful of times. DNA for the CDR3: TGTGCCACCAGTGATTTTGGTCCGGCGGGCGGTGGCTACACCTTC. Translated: CATSDFGPAGGGYTF. The rearrangement links TRBV24-1 to TRBJ1-2; no definite D call. V shed 1 base and J shed 7 bases, with 15 bases lying between them. The CDR3 consists of 15 residues. Germline V gene lookup returns CDR1 KGHDR and CDR2 SFDVKD.